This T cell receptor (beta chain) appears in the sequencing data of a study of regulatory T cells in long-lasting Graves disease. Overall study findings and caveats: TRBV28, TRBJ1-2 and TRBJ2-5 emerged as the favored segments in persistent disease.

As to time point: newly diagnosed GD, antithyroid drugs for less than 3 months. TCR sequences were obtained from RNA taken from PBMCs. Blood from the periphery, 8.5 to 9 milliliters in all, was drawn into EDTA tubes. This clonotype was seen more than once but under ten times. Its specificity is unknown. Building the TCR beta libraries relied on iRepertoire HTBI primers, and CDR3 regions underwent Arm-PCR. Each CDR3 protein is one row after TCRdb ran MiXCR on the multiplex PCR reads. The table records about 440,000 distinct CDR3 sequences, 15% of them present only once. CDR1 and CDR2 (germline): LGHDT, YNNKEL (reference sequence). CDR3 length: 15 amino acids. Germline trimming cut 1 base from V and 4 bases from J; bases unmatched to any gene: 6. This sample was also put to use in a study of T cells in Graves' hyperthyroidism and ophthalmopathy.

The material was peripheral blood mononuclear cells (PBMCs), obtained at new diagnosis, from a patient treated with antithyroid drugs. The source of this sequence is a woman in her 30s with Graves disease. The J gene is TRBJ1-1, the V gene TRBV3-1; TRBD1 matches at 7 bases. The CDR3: CASSQANRGGTEAFF. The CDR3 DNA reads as TGTGCCAGCAGCCAAGCTAACAGGGGTGGCACTGAAGCTTTCTTT.